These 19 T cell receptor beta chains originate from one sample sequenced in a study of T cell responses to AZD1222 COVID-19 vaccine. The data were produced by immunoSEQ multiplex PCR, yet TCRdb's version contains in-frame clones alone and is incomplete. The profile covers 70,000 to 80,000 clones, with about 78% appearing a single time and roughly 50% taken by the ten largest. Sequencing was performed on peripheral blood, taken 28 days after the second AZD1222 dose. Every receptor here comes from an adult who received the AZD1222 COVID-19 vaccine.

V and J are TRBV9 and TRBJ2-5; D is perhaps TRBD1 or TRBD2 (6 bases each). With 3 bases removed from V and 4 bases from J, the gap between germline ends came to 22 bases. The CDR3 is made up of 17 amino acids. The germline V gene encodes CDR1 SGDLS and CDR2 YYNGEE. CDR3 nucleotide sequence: TGTGCCAGCAGCGGAGGGGGGTGGGGACGCACTCGAGAGACCCAGTACTTC. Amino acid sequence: CASSGGGWGRTRETQYF.

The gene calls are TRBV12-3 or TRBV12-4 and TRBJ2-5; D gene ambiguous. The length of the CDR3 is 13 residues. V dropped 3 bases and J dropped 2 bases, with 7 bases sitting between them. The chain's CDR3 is CASSFGIQETQYF. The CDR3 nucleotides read TGTGCCAGCAGTTTTGGTATTCAAGAGACCCAGTACTTC.

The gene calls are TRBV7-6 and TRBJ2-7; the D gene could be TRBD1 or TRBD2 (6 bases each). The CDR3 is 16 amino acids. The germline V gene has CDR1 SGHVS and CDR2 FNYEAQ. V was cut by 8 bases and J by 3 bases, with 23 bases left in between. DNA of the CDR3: TGTGCCAGCTCCTCGCAACGCAGGGGAGGCTTCTACGAGCAGTACTTC. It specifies CASSSQRRGGFYEQYF.

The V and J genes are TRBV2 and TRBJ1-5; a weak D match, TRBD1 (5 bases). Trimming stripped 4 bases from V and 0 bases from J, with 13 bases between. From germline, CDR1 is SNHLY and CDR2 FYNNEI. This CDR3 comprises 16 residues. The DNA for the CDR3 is TGTGCCAGCAGTGGAGGGGTGGGGGATAGCAATCAGCCCCAGCATTTT. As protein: CASSGGVGDSNQPQHF.

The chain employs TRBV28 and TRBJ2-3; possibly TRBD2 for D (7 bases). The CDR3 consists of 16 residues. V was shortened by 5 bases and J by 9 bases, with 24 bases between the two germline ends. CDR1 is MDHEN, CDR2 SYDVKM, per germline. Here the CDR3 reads CASSPRAGVGGGTQYF. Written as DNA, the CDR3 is TGTGCCAGCAGTCCTCGGGCGGGAGTGGGGGGCGGAACGCAGTATTTT.

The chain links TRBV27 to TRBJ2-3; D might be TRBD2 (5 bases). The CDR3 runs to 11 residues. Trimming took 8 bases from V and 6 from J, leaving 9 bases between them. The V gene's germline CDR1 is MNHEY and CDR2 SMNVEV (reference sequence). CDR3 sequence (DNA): TGTGCCAGCGGACTCCGGGATACGCAGTATTTT. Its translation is CASGLRDTQYF.

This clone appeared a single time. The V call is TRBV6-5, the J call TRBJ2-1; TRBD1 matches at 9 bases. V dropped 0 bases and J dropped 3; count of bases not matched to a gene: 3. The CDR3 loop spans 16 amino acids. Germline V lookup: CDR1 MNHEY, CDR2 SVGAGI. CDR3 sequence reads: CASSYSGTGIYNEQFF. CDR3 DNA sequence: TGTGCCAGCAGTTACTCCGGGACAGGGATCTACAATGAGCAGTTCTTC.

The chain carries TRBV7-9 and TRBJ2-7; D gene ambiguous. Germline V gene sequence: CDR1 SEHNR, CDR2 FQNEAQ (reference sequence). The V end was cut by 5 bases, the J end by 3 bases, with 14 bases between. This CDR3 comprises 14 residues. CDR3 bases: TGTGCCAGCAGCAAAACCTGGGGTGACTACGAGCAGTACTTC. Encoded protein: CASSKTWGDYEQYF.

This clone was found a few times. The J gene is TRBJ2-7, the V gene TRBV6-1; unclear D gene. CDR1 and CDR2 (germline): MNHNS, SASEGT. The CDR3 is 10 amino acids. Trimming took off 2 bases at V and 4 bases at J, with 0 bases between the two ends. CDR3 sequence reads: CASSEYEQYF. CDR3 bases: TGTGCCAGCAGTGAATACGAGCAGTACTTC.

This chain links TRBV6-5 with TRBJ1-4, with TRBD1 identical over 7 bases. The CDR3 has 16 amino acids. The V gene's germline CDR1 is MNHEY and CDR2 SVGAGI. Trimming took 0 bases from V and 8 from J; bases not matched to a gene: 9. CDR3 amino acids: CASSYSSRGAMEKLFF. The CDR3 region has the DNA TGTGCCAGCAGTTACTCGAGCAGGGGGGCGATGGAAAAACTGTTTTTT.

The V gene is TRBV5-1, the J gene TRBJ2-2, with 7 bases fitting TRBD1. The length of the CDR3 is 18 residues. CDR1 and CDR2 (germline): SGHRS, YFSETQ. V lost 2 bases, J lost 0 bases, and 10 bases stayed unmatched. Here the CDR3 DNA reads TGCGCCAGCAGCTTCCTTCTAGGGGGCTCATCGAACACCGGGGAGCTGTTTTTT. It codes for CASSFLLGGSSNTGELFF.

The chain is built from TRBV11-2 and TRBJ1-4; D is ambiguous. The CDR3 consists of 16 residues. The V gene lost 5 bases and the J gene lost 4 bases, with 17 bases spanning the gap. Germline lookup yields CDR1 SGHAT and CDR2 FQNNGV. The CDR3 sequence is CASSPLGSGINEKLFF. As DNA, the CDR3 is TGTGCCAGCAGCCCCCTTGGGTCAGGCATTAATGAAAAACTGTTTTTT.

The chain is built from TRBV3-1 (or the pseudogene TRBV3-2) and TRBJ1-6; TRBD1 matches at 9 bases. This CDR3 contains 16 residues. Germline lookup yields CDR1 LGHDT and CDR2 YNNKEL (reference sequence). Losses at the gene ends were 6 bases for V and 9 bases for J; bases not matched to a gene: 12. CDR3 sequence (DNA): TGTGCCAGCAGGTCAACCCTTACAGGGGGCGGTTCACCCCTCCACTTT. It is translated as CASRSTLTGGGSPLHF.

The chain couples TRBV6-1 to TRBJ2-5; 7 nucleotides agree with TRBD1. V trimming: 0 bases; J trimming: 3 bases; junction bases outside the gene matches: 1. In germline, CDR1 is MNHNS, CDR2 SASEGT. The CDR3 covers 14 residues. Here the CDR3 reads CASSEADREETQYF. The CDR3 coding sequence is TGTGCCAGCAGTGAAGCCGACAGGGAAGAGACCCAGTACTTC.

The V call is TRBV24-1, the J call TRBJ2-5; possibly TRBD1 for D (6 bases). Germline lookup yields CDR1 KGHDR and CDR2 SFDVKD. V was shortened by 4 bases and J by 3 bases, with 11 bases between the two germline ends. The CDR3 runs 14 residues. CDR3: CATSETAGEETQYF. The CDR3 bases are TGTGCCACCAGTGAAACAGCAGGGGAAGAGACCCAGTACTTC.

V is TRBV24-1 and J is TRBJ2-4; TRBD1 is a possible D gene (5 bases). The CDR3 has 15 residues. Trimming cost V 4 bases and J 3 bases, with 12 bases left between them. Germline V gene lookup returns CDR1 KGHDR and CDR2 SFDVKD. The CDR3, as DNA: TGTGCCACCAGTGACCCGACAGTGGGCAAAAACATTCAGTACTTC. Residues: CATSDPTVGKNIQYF.

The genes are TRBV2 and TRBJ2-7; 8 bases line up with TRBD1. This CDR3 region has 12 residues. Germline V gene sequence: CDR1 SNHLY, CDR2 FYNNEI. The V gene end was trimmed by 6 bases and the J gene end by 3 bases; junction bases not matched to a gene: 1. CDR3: CASRDRDYEQYF. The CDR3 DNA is TGTGCCAGCAGGGACAGGGACTACGAGCAGTACTTC.

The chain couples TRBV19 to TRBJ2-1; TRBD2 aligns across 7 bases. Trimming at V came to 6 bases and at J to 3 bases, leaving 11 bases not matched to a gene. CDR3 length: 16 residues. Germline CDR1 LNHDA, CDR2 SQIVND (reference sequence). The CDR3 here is CASSRGGSTDYNEQFF. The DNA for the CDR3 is TGTGCCAGTAGCCGCGGCGGGAGTACCGACTACAATGAGCAGTTCTTC.

CDR3 loop: CASSGGTEAFF. DNA of the CDR3: TGTGCCAGCTCGGGTGGCACTGAAGCTTTCTTT. The chain uses TRBV6-5 and TRBJ1-1, with D hard to call. The CDR3 totals 11 residues. Germline CDR1 is MNHEY and CDR2 is SVGAGI. Trimming removed 8 bases at V and 4 bases at J, with 8 bases between.